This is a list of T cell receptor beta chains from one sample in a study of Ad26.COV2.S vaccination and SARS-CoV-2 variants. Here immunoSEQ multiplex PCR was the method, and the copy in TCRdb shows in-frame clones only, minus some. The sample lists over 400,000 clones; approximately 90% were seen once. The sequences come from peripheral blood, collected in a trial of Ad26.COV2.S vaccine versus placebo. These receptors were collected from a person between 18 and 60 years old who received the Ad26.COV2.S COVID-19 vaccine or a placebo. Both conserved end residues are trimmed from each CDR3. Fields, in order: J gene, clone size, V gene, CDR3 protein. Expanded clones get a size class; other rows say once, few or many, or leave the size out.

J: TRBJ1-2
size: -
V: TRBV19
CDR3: ASRPTGEGGYT

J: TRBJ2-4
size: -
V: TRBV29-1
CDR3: SVGDVENIQY

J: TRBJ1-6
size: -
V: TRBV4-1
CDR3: ASSQVLVGGRINSPLH

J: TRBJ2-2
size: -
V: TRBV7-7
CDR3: ASRRDRDAGELF

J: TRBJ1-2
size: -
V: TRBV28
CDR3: ASRTDYGYT

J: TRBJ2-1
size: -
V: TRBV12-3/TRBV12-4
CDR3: ASSFRRGYEQF

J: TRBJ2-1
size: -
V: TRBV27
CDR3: ASSLTRGPRQF

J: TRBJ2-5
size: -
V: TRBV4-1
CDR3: ASSQVAALYQETQY

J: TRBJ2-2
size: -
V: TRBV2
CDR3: ASSSSGVNTGELF

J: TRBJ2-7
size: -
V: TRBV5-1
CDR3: ASSLSGVSYEQY

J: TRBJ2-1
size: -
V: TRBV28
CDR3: ASSFWEGRLSYNEQF

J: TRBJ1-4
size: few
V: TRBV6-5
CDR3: ASRRHQNEKLF

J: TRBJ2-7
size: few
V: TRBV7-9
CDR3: ASNSNYEQY

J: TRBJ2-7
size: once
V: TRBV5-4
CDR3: ASSFPDQREQY

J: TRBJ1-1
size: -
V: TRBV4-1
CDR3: ASSLRGTGNTEAF

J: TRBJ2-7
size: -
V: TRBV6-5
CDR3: ASRADYEQY

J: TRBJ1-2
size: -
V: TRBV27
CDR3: ASSSLGPRTNYGYT

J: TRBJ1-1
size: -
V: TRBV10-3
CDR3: AIRKQGDMNTEAF

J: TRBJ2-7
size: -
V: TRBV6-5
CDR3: ASSYSDRAWEQY

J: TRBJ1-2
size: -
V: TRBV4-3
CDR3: ASSQAWGPYT

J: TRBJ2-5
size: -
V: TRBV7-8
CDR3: ASSLMSETQY

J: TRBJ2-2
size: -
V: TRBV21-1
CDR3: ASTPPGRAGTGELF

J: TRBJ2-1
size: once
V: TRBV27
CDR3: ATGSGVAGSYNEQF

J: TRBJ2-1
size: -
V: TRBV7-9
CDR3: ASSFGTDGHNNEQF

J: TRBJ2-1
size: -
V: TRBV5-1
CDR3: ASSLGQSSYNEQF

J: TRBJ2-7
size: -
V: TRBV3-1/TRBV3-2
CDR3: ASSPRTWDPREQY

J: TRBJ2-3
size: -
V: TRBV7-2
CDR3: ASSWTSSDTQY

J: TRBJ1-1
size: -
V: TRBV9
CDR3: ASSVDWAGVTEAF

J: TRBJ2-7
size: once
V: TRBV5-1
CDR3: ASSQNRDISYEQY

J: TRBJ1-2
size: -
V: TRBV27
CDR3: ASSLSRGDPRGYT

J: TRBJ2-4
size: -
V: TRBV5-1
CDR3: ASSHGGEGLRSKNIQY

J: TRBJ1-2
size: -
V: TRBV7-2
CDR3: ASSPAAGHYGYT

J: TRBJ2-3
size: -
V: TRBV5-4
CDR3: ASSLWSEDTQY

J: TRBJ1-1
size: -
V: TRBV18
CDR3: ASSPTRSEAF

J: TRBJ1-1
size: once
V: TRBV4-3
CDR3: ASRRDRALPDTEAF

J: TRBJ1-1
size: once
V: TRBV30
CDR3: AWSWTANTEAF

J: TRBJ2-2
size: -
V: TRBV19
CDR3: ASSILAGTGELF

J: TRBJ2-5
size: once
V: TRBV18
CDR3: ASETTGLETQY